The 17 T cell receptor beta chains presented below share a single source sample, sequenced in a study of cytomegalovirus exposure and HLA in healthy donors. The PCR used 60 Vbeta and 13 Jbeta primers. Here immunoSEQ multiplex PCR was the method, and the copy in TCRdb shows in-frame clones only, minus some. The repertoire consists of some 180,000 clones, with roughly 86% occurring once and the leading ten covering more than 3%. The source material was PBMCs. The receptors stem from a man between 35 and 55 years old in good health and CMV-seropositive.

This chain uses TRBV10-3 with TRBJ1-6; D is ambiguous. In germline, CDR1 is ENHRY, CDR2 SYGVKD. V was pared by 0 bases and J by 5 bases, with 11 bases between. CDR3 length: 16 amino acids. CDR3 nucleotide sequence: TGTGCCATCAGTGAGTCGAGAGGGAACCATAATTCACCCCTCCACTTT. Residues: CAISESRGNHNSPLHF.

V gene TRBV7-2 combines with J gene TRBJ2-1, with D possibly being TRBD2 (6 bases). V lost 5 bases and J 10 bases, leaving 15 bases between the germline ends. CDR1 and CDR2 (germline): SGHTA, FQGNSA. This CDR3 is 13 amino acids long. The CDR3 loop is CASSPGDSREQFF. The CDR3 region has the DNA TGTGCCAGCAGCCCGGGGGACTCCCGGGAGCAGTTCTTC. Drawing the rest from reference TRBV7-2 and TRBJ2-1, the complete variable domain is GAGVSQSPSNKVTEKGKDVELRCDPISGHTALYWYRQSLGQGLEFLIYFQGNSAPDKSGLPSDRFSAERTGGSVSTLTIQRTQQEDSAVYLCASSPGDSREQFFGPGTRLTVL.

The chain carries TRBV6-5 and TRBJ1-1; 9 bases fit TRBD1. The CDR3 is made up of 15 amino acids. Looked up from germline, CDR1 is MNHEY and CDR2 is SVGAGI. With 2 bases clipped from V and 2 bases from J, the junction kept 3 bases outside the gene matches. The CDR3 protein is CASSYTGGINTEAFF. CDR3 bases: TGTGCCAGCAGTTACACAGGGGGCATCAACACTGAAGCTTTCTTT.

The V gene is TRBV6-6, the J gene TRBJ2-2, with D tentatively TRBD1 (6 bases). The CDR3 is 15 residues long. The germline V and J ends were trimmed by 2 bases and 6 bases, with 13 bases remaining between them. Germline loops: CDR1 MNHNY, CDR2 SVGAGI (reference sequence). Here the CDR3 DNA reads TGTGCCAGCAGTTACGGGGGCCCCGAGGCCGGGGAGCTGTTTTTT. This encodes CASSYGGPEAGELFF.

The chain carries TRBV7-9 and TRBJ2-7; 8 bases match TRBD2. CDR1 and CDR2 from the germline V gene are SEHNR and FQNEAQ (reference sequence). J gave up 5 bases and V 5 bases, and 11 bases lay outside the gene matches. The CDR3 is made up of 15 amino acids. In nucleotides, the CDR3 is TGTGCCAGCAGCCCCCCGGCGGGGGGTCTCGACGAGCAGTACTTC. Translating it yields CASSPPAGGLDEQYF.

The J gene is TRBJ2-2, the V gene TRBV4-3; 7 nucleotides match TRBD2. After removal of 3 bases from V and 4 bases from J, the junction contained 11 bases not matched to a gene. The CDR3 sequence is 17 residues long. The V gene's germline CDR1 is LGHNA and CDR2 YSLEER. The CDR3 DNA reads TGCGCCAGCAGCCAGTGGGTGGCTAGCGGCCTCACCGGGGAGCTGTTTTTT. This translates into CASSQWVASGLTGELFF.

The rearrangement links TRBV13 to TRBJ2-7; TRBD1 matches 7 bases. Per the germline V gene, CDR1 is PRHDT and CDR2 is FYEKMQ (reference sequence). J gave up 0 bases and V 5 bases, and 4 bases lay outside the gene matches. The CDR3 is 14 amino acids. The CDR3 nucleotides read TGTGCCAGCAGCCCTCGGACAGGCTCCTACGAGCAGTACTTC. Its translation is CASSPRTGSYEQYF.

The J gene is TRBJ1-5, the V gene TRBV4-2, with no clear D. This CDR3 contains 13 residues. Germline values: CDR1 LGHNA, CDR2 YNFKEQ. Trimming took 0 bases from V and 7 from J, leaving 7 bases between them. This CDR3 is CASSQESGQPQHF. CDR3 bases: TGTGCCAGCAGCCAAGAGTCAGGCCAGCCCCAGCATTTT.

Here the CDR3 reads CASRYTVNTEAFF. DNA for the CDR3: TGTGCCAGCAGATACACAGTGAACACTGAAGCTTTCTTT. The V call is TRBV6-6, the J call TRBJ1-1; D gene uncertain. The CDR3 length is 13 residues. V lost 6 bases to trimming and J lost 0 bases, with 8 bases between them. Looked up from germline, CDR1 is MNHNY and CDR2 is SVGAGI (reference sequence).

V usage is TRBV10-3 and J usage is TRBJ1-4; 9 positions agree with TRBD1. This CDR3 spans 14 amino acids. V trimming: 10 bases; J trimming: 8 bases; junction bases outside the gene matches: 11. The V gene's germline CDR1 is ENHRY and CDR2 SYGVKD. The CDR3 loop is CASILQGAEEKLFF. The CDR3 coding sequence is TGTGCCAGCATCCTACAGGGGGCCGAGGAAAAACTGTTTTTT.

The V call is TRBV30, the J call TRBJ2-7; TRBD2 matches 10 bases. This CDR3 comprises 14 residues. Germline V gene sequence: CDR1 GTSNPN, CDR2 SVGIG (reference sequence). J lost 7 bases, V lost 8 bases, and 14 bases had no gene match. CDR3 in DNA: TGTGCCGGTGAAAGCGGGAGGGCGGCCGGTGAGCAGTACTTC. Amino acids: CAGESGRAAGEQYF.

The V gene is TRBV7-8, the J gene TRBJ2-5, with D possibly matching TRBD2 (5 bases). Germline V CDR1 and CDR2: SGHVS, FQNEAQ. Trimming cost V 1 base and J 5 bases, with 8 bases left between them. This CDR3 region has 13 residues. The CDR3 sequence is CASSLGTRETQYF. The CDR3 nucleotides read TGTGCCAGCAGCTTAGGCACTAGGGAGACCCAGTACTTC.

The J gene is TRBJ2-1, the V gene TRBV7-2, with D unresolved. The germline CDR1 and CDR2 sequences are SGHTA and FQGNSA. The CDR3 covers 12 residues. Trimming took off 1 base at V and 9 bases at J, with 7 bases between the two ends. In nucleotides, the CDR3 is TGTGCCAGCAGCTTAGACTGGAGTGAGCAGTTCTTC. It yields the protein CASSLDWSEQFF.

This clone was detected only a few times. The chain couples TRBV10-3 to TRBJ2-5; possibly TRBD2 for D (5 bases). Per germline, CDR1 ENHRY and CDR2 SYGVKD. There are 16 residues in the CDR3. V shed 4 bases and J shed 5 bases, with 20 bases lying between them. The DNA of the CDR3 is TGTGCCATCAGTGGGGCACTCCAGGCACCGGGGGAGACCCAGTACTTC. Translated: CAISGALQAPGETQYF.

The chain is built from TRBV11-3 and TRBJ1-1; weak D call: TRBD1 (5 bases). The germline V and J ends were trimmed by 5 bases and 4 bases, with 14 bases remaining between them. Germline CDR1 is SGHNT and CDR2 is YENEEA. The CDR3 length is 14 residues. CDR3 region: CASSPQGRSTEAFF. The CDR3 DNA follows: TGTGCCAGCAGCCCCCAGGGAAGGAGCACTGAAGCTTTCTTT. The entire variable domain, with the rest obtained from reference TRBV11-3 and TRBJ1-1, is as follows: EAGVVQSPRYKIIEKKQPVAFWCNPISGHNTLYWYLQNLGQGPELLIRYENEEAVDDSQLPKDRFSAERLKGVDSTLKIQPAELGDSAVYLCASSPQGRSTEAFFGQGTRLTVV.

This clone occurred a few times. The chain couples TRBV6-6 to TRBJ2-5; perhaps TRBD2 as D (5 bases). The CDR3 has 11 residues. V dropped 8 bases and J dropped 1 base, with 5 bases sitting between them. The germline CDR1 and CDR2 sequences are MNHNY and SVGAGI (reference sequence). The CDR3 DNA sequence: TGTGCCAGCGGGAGCCAAGAGACCCAGTACTTC. Its protein product is CASGSQETQYF.

The V and J genes are TRBV18 and TRBJ2-7; D might be TRBD2 (5 bases). Germline assignment: CDR1 KGHSH and CDR2 LQKENI. V lost 8 bases, J lost 2 bases, and 19 bases lay in between. The CDR3 covers 15 residues. The CDR3 here is CASTQEAGLTYEQYF. The CDR3 DNA reads as TGTGCCAGCACGCAGGAGGCAGGCCTAACCTACGAGCAGTACTTC.